The entry below describes one T cell receptor beta chain. The data are from a study of blood T cells in healthy people across ages. PCR was performed a second time for about 7 to 12 cycles using a sample-barcoded 5' primer and a J-beta primer mix. MiXCR, run by TCRdb on the 5' RACE reads, gives a single entry per CDR3 protein. The sample has some 700,000 distinct CDR3 sequences; roughly 47% are singletons. V gave up 4 bases and J gave up 13 bases, with 19 bases separating them. Looked up from germline, CDR1 is SGHVS and CDR2 is FNYEAQ. This CDR3 region has 13 residues. This sequence originates from a woman in her fifties or sixties in good health. The sample consisted of blood. The rearrangement joins TRBV7-6 to TRBJ2-5; D remains unclear. CDR3 bases: TGTGCCAGCAGCTCCCCTTCGGGTGAAATGGTGTACTTC. Protein sequence: CASSSPSGEMVYF. Full variable domain (rest looked up from reference TRBV7-6 and TRBJ2-5): GAGVSQSPRYKVTKRGQDVALRCDPISGHVSLYWYRQALGQGPEFLTYFNYEAQQDKSGLPNDRFSAERPEGSISTLTIQRTEQRDSAMYRCASSSPSGEMVYFGPGTRLLVL.